The clone carrying this TCR beta chain was detected a few times. These data come from a study of blood T cell repertoires in COVID-19. Study details: Acute and convalescent COVID-19 specimens originated in the United States, Italy and Spain.

In the original processing: The assay estimated nucleated cells by amplifying reference gene primers. Repertoires were generated with immunoSEQ multiplex PCR, while TCRdb's copy carries only in-frame clones and drops some. D and trimming come from the DNA, and the V and J calls and clone size come from that table. Of over 200,000 clones detected, just over 85% appear once; the ten largest clones hold around 16%. The V segment lost 2 bases and the J segment 6 bases; nucleotides outside the gene matches: 11. The length of the CDR3 is 16 residues. The TCR sequence derives from a young man who had recovered from COVID-19. The sequenced material came from PBMCs or T cells enriched from blood (not recorded which). The chain recombines TRBV6-7 with TRBJ2-7; 9 bases fit TRBD2. TRBV6-7 is flagged as an ORF with uncertain function. The CDR3 loop reads CASSYPLLREGPEQYF. CDR3 in DNA: TGTGCCAGCAGTTACCCACTTTTGCGGGAGGGCCCCGAGCAGTACTTC.